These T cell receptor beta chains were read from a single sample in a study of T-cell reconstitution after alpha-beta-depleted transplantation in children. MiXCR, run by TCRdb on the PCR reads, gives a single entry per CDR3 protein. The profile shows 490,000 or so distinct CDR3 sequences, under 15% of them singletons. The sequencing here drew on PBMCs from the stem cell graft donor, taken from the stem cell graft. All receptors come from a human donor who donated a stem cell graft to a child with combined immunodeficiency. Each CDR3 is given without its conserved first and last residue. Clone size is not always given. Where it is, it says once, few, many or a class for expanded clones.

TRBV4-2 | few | ASSQDASGGAVDTQY
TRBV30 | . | AWRPRGSGANVLT
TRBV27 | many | ASSLSSGGAYEQY
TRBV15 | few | ATSSPSGRIAGELF
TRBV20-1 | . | SASNLAGGVYNVQF
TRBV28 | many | ASSRYRRYSYEQY
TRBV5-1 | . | ASSLRGQVNYEQY
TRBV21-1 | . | ASSKGLADTSYEQY
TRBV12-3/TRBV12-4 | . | ASSLARGVAAF
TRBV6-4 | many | ASSDEAGVEEQF
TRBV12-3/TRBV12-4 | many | ASSHRVSQPQH
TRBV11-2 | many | ASSRIVNSNEQF
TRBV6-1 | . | ASRPTRDASYEQY
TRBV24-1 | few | ATSDLGQGSGETQY
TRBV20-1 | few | SVGGTGEIRDYGYT
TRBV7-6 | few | ASSLARGSEQY
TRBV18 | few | ASSPLGTSSYNEQF
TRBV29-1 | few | SVGDLNSPLH
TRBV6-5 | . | ASSYEEAWGRETQY
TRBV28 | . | ASSPGNYNEQF
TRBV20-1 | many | SAETHQGPYGYT
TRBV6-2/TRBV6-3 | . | ASSYGHGGYEQY
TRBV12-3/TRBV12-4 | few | ASRDSFYGYT
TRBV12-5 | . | ASGLIRQNTEAF
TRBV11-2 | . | ASSLWTSGRMSKNIQY
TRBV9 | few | ASSAATGWSTDTQY
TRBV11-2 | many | ASSLDLRGNTEAF
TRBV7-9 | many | ASSLGGAGANVLT
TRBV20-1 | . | SATPGLANTDTQY
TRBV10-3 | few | AISTTGIGTQY
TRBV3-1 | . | ASSQVGRVSYEQY
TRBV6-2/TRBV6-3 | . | ASSASSGTRRYEQY
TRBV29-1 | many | SVAISGTGGSAF
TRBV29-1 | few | SVNTGTGAYEQY
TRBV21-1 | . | ASSLPGSQETQY
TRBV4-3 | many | ASSQVVGGTQY
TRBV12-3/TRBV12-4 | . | ASSRKGQGFNEQF
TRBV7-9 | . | ASSSNFFLGGNEKLF
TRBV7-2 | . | ASSLRFRFSMNTEAF
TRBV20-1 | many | SARETGSNGYT